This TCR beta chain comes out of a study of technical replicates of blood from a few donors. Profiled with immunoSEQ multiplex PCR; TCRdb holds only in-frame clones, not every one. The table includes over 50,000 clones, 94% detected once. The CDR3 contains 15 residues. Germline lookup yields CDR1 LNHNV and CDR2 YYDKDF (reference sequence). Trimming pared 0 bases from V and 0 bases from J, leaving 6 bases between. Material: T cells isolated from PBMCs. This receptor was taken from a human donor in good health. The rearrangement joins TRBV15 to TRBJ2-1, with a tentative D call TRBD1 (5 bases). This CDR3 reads CATSRDRDSYNEQFF. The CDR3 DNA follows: TGTGCCACCAGCAGAGACAGGGACTCCTACAATGAGCAGTTCTTC.